Below are 23 T cell receptor beta chains sequenced from a single sample in a study of cytomegalovirus exposure and HLA in healthy donors. The PCR made use of 60 Vbeta and 13 Jbeta primers. The table came from immunoSEQ multiplex PCR; TCRdb's copy has only in-frame clones and leaves some out. The table counts around 130,000 clones; approximately 1.9% lies in the top ten. Input material: PBMCs. The origin of the receptors is a woman aged 55 to 70 in good health and CMV-seronegative.

The chain recombines TRBV27 with TRBJ1-2; possibly TRBD1 for D (6 bases). Germline V gene lookup returns CDR1 MNHEY and CDR2 SMNVEV (reference sequence). V lost 3 bases and J lost 1, with 15 bases in between. This CDR3 spans 16 amino acids. The CDR3 DNA reads as TGTGCCAGCAGTTTCTTTGGGGGCACTATTAACTATGGCTACACCTTC. Translating gives CASSFFGGTINYGYTF.

J is TRBJ2-5 and V is TRBV30; a possible D gene is TRBD1 (5 bases). The CDR3 is made up of 11 amino acids. Germline V gene lookup returns CDR1 GTSNPN and CDR2 SVGIG (reference sequence). Trimming took 5 bases from V and 4 from J, leaving 8 bases between them. The CDR3 spells CAWQQAETQYF. DNA for the CDR3: TGTGCCTGGCAACAGGCAGAGACCCAGTACTTC.

The chain recombines TRBV19 with TRBJ1-1, with D possibly being TRBD1 (5 bases). Trimming shortened V by 5 bases and J by 0 bases, and 13 bases separated the two germline ends. Germline V gene data show CDR1 as LNHDA and CDR2 as SQIVND (reference sequence). The CDR3 runs 15 residues. The CDR3 DNA reads as TGTGCCAGTAGTGGGCGGGGGACCGTGAACACTGAAGCTTTCTTT. Amino acids: CASSGRGTVNTEAFF.

CDR3 sequence: CASSRSGNEQFF. CDR3 nucleotide sequence: TGTGCCAGCAGTCGCAGCGGCAATGAGCAGTTCTTC. The chain carries TRBV6-5 and TRBJ2-1; D is perhaps TRBD2 (5 bases). The CDR3 has 12 residues. V dropped 5 bases and J dropped 6 bases, with 8 bases sitting between them. Germline loops: CDR1 MNHEY, CDR2 SVGAGI.

The rearrangement uses TRBV18 and TRBJ2-7; 7 bases agree with TRBD1. The CDR3 runs 14 residues. Unmatched junction bases numbered 8, after V lost 2 bases and J lost 7 bases. The V gene's germline CDR1 is KGHSH and CDR2 LQKENI. The CDR3 nucleotides are TGTGCCAGCTCACCAGGGACAGCATCTAAGGAGCAGTACTTC. It translates to CASSPGTASKEQYF.

V is TRBV11-2 and J is TRBJ2-5, with D tentatively TRBD1 (6 bases). Looked up from germline, CDR1 is SGHAT and CDR2 is FQNNGV. V lost 0 bases and J 6 bases, leaving 20 bases between the germline ends. The CDR3 totals 17 residues. The CDR3 sequence: CASSLDRGFEGVKTQYF. CDR3 DNA sequence: TGTGCCAGCAGCTTAGACAGGGGTTTTGAGGGAGTCAAGACCCAGTACTTC.

The chain carries TRBV6-1 and TRBJ2-1; 9 bases agree with TRBD1. The CDR3 consists of 15 residues. Germline lookup yields CDR1 MNHNS and CDR2 SASEGT. V lost 2 bases and J lost 10; bases outside the gene matches: 9. The CDR3 DNA reads TGTGCCAGCAGTGAAAGGGACAGGGTTGGGATGGAGCAGTTCTTC. Translated, it gives CASSERDRVGMEQFF.

The chain joins TRBV19 to TRBJ1-1, with D possibly being TRBD1 (6 bases). V was shortened by 3 bases and J by 3 bases, with 8 bases between the two germline ends. CDR3 length equals 13 residues. CDR1 is LNHDA, CDR2 SQIVND, per germline (reference sequence). CDR3 sequence: CASSIAGDTEAFF. CDR3 coding DNA: TGTGCCAGTAGTATTGCAGGGGACACTGAAGCTTTCTTT.

This chain joins TRBV28 and TRBJ1-2, with 10 positions matching TRBD1. The germline V gene encodes CDR1 MDHEN and CDR2 SYDVKM. The junction had 2 bases not matched to a gene; V was cut back by 4 bases and J by 6 bases. The CDR3 runs to 13 residues. Here the CDR3 reads CASSSGTGDGYTF. The CDR3 nucleotides are TGTGCCAGCAGTTCCGGGACAGGGGATGGCTACACCTTC.

Written as DNA, the CDR3 is TGTGCTAGTGGTTTGGTAAGAGGGGGGGGCTTTGATAGCAATCAGCCCCAGCATTTT. Translating gives CASGLVRGGGFDSNQPQHF. The genes are TRBV12-5 and TRBJ1-5; TRBD1 might be the D (6 bases). Trimming stripped 0 bases from V and 0 bases from J, with 18 bases between. There are 19 residues in the CDR3. CDR1 is LGHNT and CDR2 is FRNRAP in the germline V gene.

This CDR3 is CASSQADLFANTGELFF. In DNA, the CDR3 is TGCGCCAGCAGCCAAGCCGACTTGTTCGCGAACACCGGGGAGCTGTTTTTT. The V call is TRBV4-1, the J call TRBJ2-2; D call uncertain. V lost 1 base to trimming and J lost 0 bases, with 12 bases between them. CDR3 length: 17 residues. Germline CDR1 MGHRA, CDR2 YSYEKL.

The chain is built from TRBV7-2 and TRBJ1-2; D might be TRBD1 (6 bases). The CDR3 loop spans 13 amino acids. Deletions cut 5 bases from V and 7 bases from J, with 14 bases between. CDR1 is SGHTA and CDR2 is FQGNSA in the germline V gene. The CDR3 spells CASSPERGGGYTF. CDR3 in DNA: TGTGCCAGCAGCCCCGAAAGGGGGGGTGGCTACACCTTC. Full variable domain (remainder filled in from reference TRBV7-2 and TRBJ1-2): GAGVSQSPSNKVTEKGKDVELRCDPISGHTALYWYRQSLGQGLEFLIYFQGNSAPDKSGLPSDRFSAERTGGSVSTLTIQRTQQEDSAVYLCASSPERGGGYTFGSGTRLTVV.

The J gene is TRBJ2-7, the V gene TRBV11-2, with 8 bases that match TRBD2. V lost 0 bases to trimming and J lost 7 bases; unmatched junction nucleotides: 5. The CDR3 is made up of 14 amino acids. Germline V lookup: CDR1 SGHAT, CDR2 FQNNGV. The CDR3 spells CASSLDRTSWEQYF. CDR3 DNA sequence: TGTGCCAGCAGCTTAGACAGGACTAGCTGGGAGCAGTACTTC.

The gene calls are TRBV5-1 and TRBJ2-2; 10 bases match TRBD2. The CDR3 has 15 residues. The germline CDR1 and CDR2 sequences are SGHRS and YFSETQ. Trimming took 1 base from V and 6 from J; bases not matched to a gene: 3. The chain's CDR3 is CASSLSLAGAGELFF. Here the CDR3 DNA reads TGCGCCAGCAGCTTGAGCCTAGCGGGAGCCGGGGAGCTGTTTTTT.

The rearrangement links TRBV27 to TRBJ2-2, with D possibly matching TRBD2 (6 bases). CDR3 length equals 15 residues. Germline CDR1 MNHEY, CDR2 SMNVEV (reference sequence). V dropped 4 bases and J dropped 5 bases, with 14 bases sitting between them. The CDR3 DNA follows: TGTGCCAGCAGTTCCAAGGGCCGGGGGACCGGGGAGCTGTTTTTT. Amino acids: CASSSKGRGTGELFF.

The chain links TRBV14 to TRBJ1-1, with 7 bases identical to TRBD1. The CDR3 length is 14 residues. With 6 bases clipped from V and 1 base from J, the junction kept 5 bases outside the gene matches. CDR1 is SGHDN, CDR2 FVKESK, per germline. The CDR3 coding sequence is TGTGCCAGCAGGGCCGGGACAGAGAACACTGAAGCTTTCTTT. It translates to CASRAGTENTEAFF.

This chain connects TRBV11-2 to TRBJ1-2; no definite D call. The V end was cut by 3 bases, the J end by 8 bases, with 16 bases between. Germline-derived CDR1 and CDR2 are SGHAT and FQNNGV. This CDR3 has 14 residues. The chain's CDR3 is CASSFTPPGGGYTF. In DNA form, the CDR3 reads TGTGCCAGCAGCTTCACACCTCCCGGCGGCGGCTACACCTTC.

V gene TRBV28 combines with J gene TRBJ2-5; TRBD1 is a possible D gene (5 bases). Per the germline V gene, CDR1 is MDHEN and CDR2 is SYDVKM. This CDR3 is built from 18 residues. V shed 1 base and J shed 0 bases, with 18 bases lying between them. As DNA, the CDR3 is TGTGCCAGCAGTTTATTGTTTCCCCCCGCAGGGAACCAAGAGACCCAGTACTTC. This translates into CASSLLFPPAGNQETQYF.

The J gene is TRBJ2-5, the V gene TRBV2; possible D gene TRBD1, 6 bases. Germline V lookup: CDR1 SNHLY, CDR2 FYNNEI. This CDR3 has 12 amino acids. Trimming left V 5 bases short and J 5 bases short, with 9 bases between. Written as DNA, the CDR3 is TGTGCCAGCAGTCAGGGGTTTGAGACCCAGTACTTC. Translating it yields CASSQGFETQYF.

The chain is built from TRBV6-1 and TRBJ1-2; D may be TRBD1 (6 bases). Per the germline V gene, CDR1 is MNHNS and CDR2 is SASEGT. The V end was cut by 4 bases, the J end by 6 bases, with 18 bases between. The CDR3 is 15 amino acids. In DNA form, the CDR3 reads TGTGCCAGCAGTGTGGGCCAGGGGAGCAGGAATGGCTACACCTTC. Protein product: CASSVGQGSRNGYTF.

For the CDR3, the DNA is TGTGCCAGCAGTACTAGCGGGGGGCTGTACGAGCAGTACTTC. Translating it yields CASSTSGGLYEQYF. The chain couples TRBV6-6 to TRBJ2-7, with 12 bases lining up with TRBD2. The V segment lost 5 bases and the J segment 4 bases; nucleotides outside the gene matches: 3. The germline V gene encodes CDR1 MNHNY and CDR2 SVGAGI (reference sequence). This CDR3 is 14 amino acids long.

The V gene is TRBV5-1, the J gene TRBJ1-1; the D is unclear. Deletions cut 2 bases from V and 1 base from J, with 9 bases between. Germline CDR1 and CDR2: SGHRS and YFSETQ. This CDR3 region has 14 residues. The CDR3 DNA reads TGCGCCAGCAGCTTAAGTAACAGGAACACTGAAGCTTTCTTT. Its translation: CASSLSNRNTEAFF.

This chain links TRBV5-5 with TRBJ2-7; D might be TRBD2 (5 bases). The CDR3 is 12 amino acids. Germline V gene sequence: CDR1 SGHKS, CDR2 YYEKEE (reference sequence). With 0 bases removed from V and 12 bases from J, the gap between germline ends came to 13 bases. CDR3 sequence: CASSLAGKDWYF. The DNA for the CDR3 is TGTGCCAGCAGCTTGGCCGGCAAGGACTGGTACTTC.